The T cell receptor (beta chain) described here comes from a study of PD-L1 blockade in urothelial cancer. The overall study: T cells were recovered from blood samples at a median of roughly 150,000.

The sample's time point: pretreatment peripheral blood. Clones were sequenced by immunoSEQ multiplex PCR, and TCRdb holds only the in-frame ones, with some missing. The sample consists of more than 85,000 clones, more than 75% of them appearing once. J lost 0 bases, V lost 5 bases, and 4 bases had no gene match. CDR1 is PRHDT, CDR2 FYEKMQ, per germline (reference sequence). The CDR3 runs 14 residues. The source was PBMCs, collected around atezolizumab (anti-PD-L1) treatment. This sequence originates from a man aged 55-75 years with urothelial cancer. The chain carries TRBV13 and TRBJ2-7, with 7 nucleotides matching TRBD1. The CDR3 DNA follows: TGTGCCAGCAGCGGACAGGCTCTCTCCTACGAGCAGTACTTC. Its protein is CASSGQALSYEQYF.